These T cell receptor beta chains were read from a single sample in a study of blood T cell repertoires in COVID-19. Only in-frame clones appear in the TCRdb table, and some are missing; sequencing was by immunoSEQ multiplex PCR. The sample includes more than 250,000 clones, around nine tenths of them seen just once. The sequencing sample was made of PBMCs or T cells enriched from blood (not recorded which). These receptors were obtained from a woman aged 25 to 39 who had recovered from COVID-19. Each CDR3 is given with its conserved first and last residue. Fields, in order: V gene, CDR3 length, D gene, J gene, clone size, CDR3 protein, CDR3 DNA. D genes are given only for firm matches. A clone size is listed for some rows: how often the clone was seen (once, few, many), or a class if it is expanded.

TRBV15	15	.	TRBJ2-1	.	CATSRVGVHYNEQFF	TGTGCCACCAGCAGAGTAGGGGTTCACTACAATGAGCAGTTCTTC
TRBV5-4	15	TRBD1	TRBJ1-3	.	CASSESGTGGNTIYF	TGTGCCAGCAGCGAATCCGGGACAGGGGGAAACACCATATATTTT
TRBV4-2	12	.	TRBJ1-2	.	CASSQSDYGYTF	TGTGCCAGCAGCCAATCTGACTATGGCTACACCTTC
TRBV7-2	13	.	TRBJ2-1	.	CASSLAGGIEQFF	TGTGCCAGCAGCTTAGCTGGGGGGATTGAGCAGTTCTTC
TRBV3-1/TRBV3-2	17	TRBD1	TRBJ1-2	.	CASSQDLGTGDNYGYTF	TGTGCCAGCAGCCAAGATCTAGGGACAGGGGATAACTATGGCTACACCTTC
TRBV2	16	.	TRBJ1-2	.	CASSPRVGISNYGYTF	TGTGCCAGCAGCCCCCGGGTAGGAATTTCTAACTATGGCTACACCTTC
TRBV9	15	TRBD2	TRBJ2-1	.	CASSALAGGYNEQFF	TGTGCCAGCAGCGCCCTAGCGGGGGGGTACAATGAGCAGTTCTTC
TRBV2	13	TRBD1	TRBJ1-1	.	CASRGTGRTEAFF	TGTGCCAGCAGGGGGACAGGGCGGACTGAAGCTTTCTTT
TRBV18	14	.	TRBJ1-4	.	CASSMTRGNEKLFF	TGTGCCAGCTCTATGACCCGGGGTAATGAAAAACTGTTTTTT
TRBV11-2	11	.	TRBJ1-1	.	CASSPPPEAFF	TGTGCCAGCAGCCCCCCTCCTGAAGCTTTCTTT
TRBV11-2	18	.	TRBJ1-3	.	CASSSLRQNLNSGNTIYF	TGTGCCAGCAGCTCGCTCCGACAGAACCTTAACTCTGGAAACACCATATATTTT
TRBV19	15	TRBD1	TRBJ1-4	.	CASSPRGPPNEKLFF	TGTGCCAGTAGCCCAAGGGGGCCCCCAAATGAAAAACTGTTTTTT
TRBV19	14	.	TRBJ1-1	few	CASSIVEGGTEAFF	TGTGCCAGTAGTATAGTTGAGGGAGGCACTGAAGCTTTCTTT
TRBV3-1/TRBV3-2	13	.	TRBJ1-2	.	CASSQVQNYGYTF	TGTGCCAGCAGCCAAGTACAGAACTATGGCTACACCTTC
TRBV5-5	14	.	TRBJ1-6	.	CASSLEGVSSPLHF	TGTGCCAGCAGCTTGGAAGGGGTCAGTTCACCCCTCCACTTT
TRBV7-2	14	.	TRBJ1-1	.	CASRGAGALTEAFF	TGTGCCAGCAGGGGGGCGGGGGCATTAACTGAAGCTTTCTTT
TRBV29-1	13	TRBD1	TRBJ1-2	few	CSAKGQANYGYTF	TGCAGCGCAAAGGGACAGGCTAACTATGGCTACACCTTC
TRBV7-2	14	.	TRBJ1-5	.	CASSLITGNQPQHF	TGTGCCAGCAGCTTAATTACAGGGAATCAGCCCCAGCATTTT
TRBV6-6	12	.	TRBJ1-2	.	CASTQADYGYTF	TGTGCCAGCACCCAAGCGGACTATGGCTACACCTTC
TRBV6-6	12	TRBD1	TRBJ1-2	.	CASTAGGYGYTF	TGTGCCAGCACCGCAGGGGGCTATGGCTACACCTTC
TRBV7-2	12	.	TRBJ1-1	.	CASSFSVVEAFF	TGTGCCAGCAGCTTTTCGGTCGTTGAAGCTTTCTTT
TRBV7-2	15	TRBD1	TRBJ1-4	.	CASSLETGVNRKLFF	TGTGCCAGCAGCTTAGAGACAGGGGTAAATCGAAAACTGTTTTTT
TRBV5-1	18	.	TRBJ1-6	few	CASRGILDVLKGNSPLHF	TGCGCCAGCAGGGGGATATTAGACGTGCTCAAGGGGAATTCACCCCTCCACTTT
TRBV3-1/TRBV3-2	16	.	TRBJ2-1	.	CASSQGFSWMGNEQFF	TGTGCCAGCAGCCAGGGCTTCTCATGGATGGGTAATGAGCAGTTCTTC
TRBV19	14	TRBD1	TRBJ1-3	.	CASTSGQGGNTIYF	TGTGCCAGTACCTCGGGACAGGGTGGAAACACCATATATTTT
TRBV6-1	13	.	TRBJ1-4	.	CASSERGYEKLFF	TGTGCCAGCAGTGAAAGGGGATACGAAAAACTGTTTTTT
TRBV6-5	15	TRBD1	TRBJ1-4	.	CASSPLTGNNEKLFF	TGTGCCAGCAGTCCACTGACAGGGAATAATGAAAAACTGTTTTTT
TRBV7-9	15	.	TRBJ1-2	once	CASSLVTGPLYGYTF	TGTGCCAGCAGCTTAGTCACAGGGCCCCTCTATGGCTACACCTTC
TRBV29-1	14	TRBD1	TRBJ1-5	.	CSVATGVSNQPQHF	TGCAGCGTTGCGACAGGGGTATCAAATCAGCCCCAGCATTTT
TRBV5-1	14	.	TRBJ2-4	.	CASREDIRKNIQYF	TGCGCCAGCAGGGAAGACATTAGGAAAAACATTCAGTACTTC
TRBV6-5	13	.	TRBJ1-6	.	CASREEGDSPLHF	TGTGCCAGCAGGGAGGAGGGTGATTCACCCCTCCACTTT
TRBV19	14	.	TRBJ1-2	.	CASSIDLGSSGYTF	TGTGCCAGTAGTATAGATTTGGGCAGTAGTGGCTACACCTTC
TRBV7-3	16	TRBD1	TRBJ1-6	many	CASSSLPQGGNSPLHF	TGTGCCAGCAGCTCACTACCACAGGGGGGGAATTCACCCCTCCACTTT
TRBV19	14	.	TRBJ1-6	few	CASSIVSSNSPLHF	TGTGCCAGTAGTATAGTGAGTAGCAATTCACCCCTCCACTTT
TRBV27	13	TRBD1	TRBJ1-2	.	CASSFDRDYGYTF	TGTGCCAGCAGTTTCGACAGGGACTATGGCTACACCTTC